Listed below are T cell receptor beta chains from one sample, sequenced in a study of blood T cells in healthy people across ages. Using its own MiXCR run on the 5' RACE reads, TCRdb lists one record per CDR3 protein. In the table there are fewer than 900,000 distinct CDR3 sequences, approximately 43% of which are singletons. Specimen: blood. All receptors come from a woman aged 60-75 years in good health. CDR3s include the opening cysteine and the closing phenylalanine or tryptophan. A D gene is named only where the DNA matches it firmly. A row's size may be missing; if present it is once, few, many or a size class.

d_call clone_size j_call v_call cdr3_aa cdr3_nt
NA NA TRBJ2-7 TRBV20-1 CSARAGLAYEQYF TGCAGTGCTAGGGCCGGACTGGCCTACGAGCAGTACTTC
NA many TRBJ1-2 TRBV7-2 CASSSGLSGDGYTF TGTGCCAGCAGTTCGGGCCTGTCGGGGGATGGCTACACCTTC
TRBD1 many TRBJ2-7 TRBV5-1 CASSPGQDSSYEQYF TGCGCCAGCAGCCCCGGACAGGATAGCTCCTACGAGCAGTACTTC
TRBD2 NA TRBJ2-5 TRBV20-1 CSANQRGGQETQYF TGCAGTGCTAACCAGCGGGGGGGACAAGAGACCCAGTACTTC
TRBD1 NA TRBJ2-1 TRBV12-3/TRBV12-4 CASSLGQGTGTQFF TGTGCCAGCAGTTTGGGACAGGGGACCGGGACCCAGTTCTTC
TRBD1 NA TRBJ2-1 TRBV5-1 CASSSQTGNEQFF TGCGCCAGCAGCTCCCAGACAGGGAATGAGCAGTTCTTC
NA NA TRBJ2-1 TRBV24-1 CATSDPRVGSKGQFF TGTGCCACCAGTGACCCCAGGGTGGGCAGCAAGGGGCAGTTCTTC
TRBD1 few TRBJ1-4 TRBV4-3 CASSQGTGRNEKLFF TGCGCCAGCAGCCAGGGGACAGGGAGGAATGAAAAACTGTTTTTT
NA NA TRBJ1-2 TRBV10-3 CAISESPGNYGYTF TGTGCCATCAGTGAGTCTCCAGGGAACTATGGCTACACCTTC
NA few TRBJ2-3 TRBV20-1 CSARDVRGTPDTQYF TGCAGTGCTAGAGATGTAAGGGGGACCCCAGATACGCAGTATTTT